The source of this TCR beta chain is a study of cytomegalovirus exposure and HLA in healthy donors. Study-wide background: Earlier work reported approximately 100 million unique TCR beta sequences from 180 million or so T cells. Study-wide results and caveats: A later analysis linked a missense variant in DCLRE1C to the trimming of TCR beta V and J genes. There were approximately 150 TCR beta chains listed as cytomegalovirus-associated.

This CDR3 has 16 amino acids. Germline V gene sequence: CDR1 MNHNS, CDR2 SASEGT. Between the trimmed V and J ends, which lost 4 bases and 0 bases, there was a span of 15 bases. PCR employed 60 Vbeta and 13 Jbeta primers. The repertoire was sequenced with immunoSEQ multiplex PCR; TCRdb's copy has only in-frame clones and lacks some. This sample's table reports approximately 72,000 clones. On this clone: Its specificity is not known.

Sequences were obtained from PBMCs. V gene TRBV6-1 combines with J gene TRBJ1-1; maybe TRBD1 (6 bases). The clonotype originates from a woman in her 40s in good health and CMV-seropositive. The CDR3 DNA is TGTGCCAGCAGTGCGCGGACAGTTGATTTGAACACTGAAGCTTTCTTT. It encodes CASSARTVDLNTEAFF.